The sequence of this TCR beta chain was determined in a study of OX40 agonist ivuxolimab in advanced cancers. Study-level points and caveats: Expanded clones tended on average to be more numerous among CD8+ T cells than CD4+.

This CDR3 contains 12 residues. Germline lookup yields CDR1 SGHVS and CDR2 FQNEAQ. Trimming took off 5 bases at V and 9 bases at J, with 14 bases between the two ends. To note about this clone: As yet, its antigen is unknown.

Sequencing was performed with immunoSEQ multiplex PCR; in TCRdb, only in-frame clones are kept and a portion is missing. The sample holds approximately 68,000 clones, approximately 92% seen once. V and J are TRBV7-8 and TRBJ2-7, with D tentatively TRBD1 (5 bases). The clonotype comes from an adult with an advanced solid tumor such as melanoma, head and neck, liver or kidney cancer. The sample consisted of CD4+ or CD8+ T cells sorted from blood, taken in a trial of the OX40 agonist ivuxolimab. CDR3 sequence reads: CASSEQVPRQYF. CDR3 nucleotides: TGTGCCAGCAGCGAACAGGTCCCACGGCAGTACTTC.